This T cell receptor beta chain emerged from a study of regulatory T cells in long-lasting Graves disease. Libraries of TCR beta came from iRepertoire HTBI primers plus Arm-PCR of CDR3 regions. TCRdb ran MiXCR on the multiplex PCR reads and lists one entry per CDR3 protein. The sample has approximately 500,000 distinct CDR3 sequences; under 25% are singletons. This CDR3 comprises 16 residues. J was trimmed by 4 bases and V by 3 bases; bases with no gene match: 10. CDR1 SQVTM and CDR2 ANQGSEA come from the germline V gene. Broader study findings: It was peripheral blood alone, not thyroid tissue, that was studied.

This clonotype was recorded at least ten times. Antigen: not known. This sample's time point: persistent/refractory GD, antithyroid drugs over 5 years with positive TRAb. PBMC RNA was the source of the TCR library. The material sequenced was peripheral blood mononuclear cells (PBMCs), taken when the disease was refractory, from a patient treated with antithyroid drugs. The receptor comes from a female donor with Graves disease. The chain is built from TRBV29-1 and TRBJ1-1, with 11 bases that match TRBD1. The CDR3 is CSVDVGQGVFSTEAFF. As DNA, the CDR3 is TGCAGCGTTGACGTGGGACAGGGGGTGTTTAGCACTGAAGCTTTCTTT.